The source of this T cell receptor (beta chain) is a study of cytomegalovirus exposure and HLA in healthy donors. As for the study in general: Tens of millions of unique TCRs from HLA-typed donors made up an early data release. Study conclusions and caveats: Sequencing depth roughly uniform across donors was assumed in presence/absence analyses. Cytomegalovirus-associated status was assigned to about 180 TCR beta chains. Follow-up analysis later connected one missense variant in DCLRE1C with trimming of TCR beta V- and J-genes.

Germline V gene sequence: CDR1 SNHLY, CDR2 FYNNEI. This CDR3 has 14 amino acids. V was clipped by 5 bases and J by 4 bases, with 12 bases between them. The PCR employed 60 Vbeta primers together with 13 Jbeta primers. Data came from immunoSEQ multiplex PCR; TCRdb stores just in-frame clones and leaves some out. The sample has some 150,000 clones; roughly 82% are singletons. Worth noting for this clone: What it recognizes is unknown.

Material: PBMCs. This chain joins TRBV2 and TRBJ1-3; D unresolved. The sequence was obtained from a woman aged 45-65 years in good health and CMV-seropositive. The DNA of the CDR3 is TGTGCCAGCAGTTCGGAATCGAGGGGAAACACCATATATTTT. Residues: CASSSESRGNTIYF.